The clone carrying this T cell receptor beta chain was detected a few times. What it binds is unknown. The data stem from a study of human T cells and chemical hapten exposure. Study-level results: The number of TCRs above 1 in 1000 frequency did not change after DPC sensitization.

As processed by the authors: TCR counts had a median of about 94,000 per sample and spanned about 23,224 to 750,000. TCRdb itself ran the RACE reads through MiXCR, one entry per CDR3 protein. The V and J calls shown here were made by TCRdb, not taken from the authors' results. The sample includes around 120,000 distinct CDR3 sequences, approximately 13% of them seen just once. The sample's time point: pre-sensitization, week 0. Treatment: therapeutic diphenylcyclopropenone sensitization with weekly scalp DPC. Each patch-test visit's blood sample preceded patch application. The material was whole blood, obtained in connection with sensitization to the hapten diphenylcyclopropenone (DPC). The TCR originated in a woman between 18 and 29 years old with alopecia areata. Some clones in this sample may be carry-over from other donors' samples.

In DNA, the CDR3 is TGCAGTGCTAGACAGGGTTGGAACACTGAAGCTTTCTTT. It is translated as CSARQGWNTEAFF. This sequence joins TRBV20-1 and TRBJ1-1; tentative D call: TRBD1 (5 bases). Trimming took off 2 bases at V and 1 base at J, with 8 bases between the two ends. The CDR3 sequence is 13 residues long. The germline gives CDR1 DFQATT, CDR2 SNEGSKA (reference sequence).